This T cell receptor beta chain derives from a study of cytomegalovirus exposure and HLA in healthy donors. Here immunoSEQ multiplex PCR was the method, and the copy in TCRdb shows in-frame clones only, minus some. Of around 150,000 clones detected, around nine tenths appear once; the ten largest clones hold about a tenth. V shed 7 bases and J 3 bases; nucleotides not matched to a gene: 4. The germline V gene encodes CDR1 SGHRS and CDR2 YFSETQ. CDR3 length equals 13 residues. Separation from the approximately 660-subject first cohort characterized the roughly 130-subject validation cohort, to which the donors belonged.

The gene calls are TRBV5-1 and TRBJ2-7; 10 nucleotides agree with TRBD1. This TCR came from a woman aged 18-29 years in good health and CMV-seropositive. What was sequenced was PBMCs. This chain's CDR3 is CASFRDRGYEQYF. DNA of the CDR3: TGCGCCAGCTTCCGGGACAGGGGCTACGAGCAGTACTTC.